This T cell receptor (beta chain) stems from a study of cytomegalovirus exposure and HLA in healthy donors. Germline V gives CDR1 SGHVS, CDR2 FQNEAQ. The CDR3 is 13 residues long. V lost 5 bases and J lost 4, with 8 bases in between. PCR amplification relied on 60 Vbeta primers (plus 13 Jbeta primers). Libraries were prepared by immunoSEQ multiplex PCR; TCRdb keeps only in-frame clonotypes and omits some of them. The sample comprises about 180,000 clones, about four fifths of which are singletons, and 1.5% to 2% rests with the top ten. This receptor was taken from a woman in her 30s in good health and CMV-seronegative. The gene calls are TRBV7-8 and TRBJ2-2; TRBD1 might be the D (5 bases). The source material was PBMCs. In DNA form, the CDR3 reads TGTGCCAGCAGCCTGCAGGGCACCGGGGAGCTGTTTTTT. Its translation is CASSLQGTGELFF.